The entry below describes one T cell receptor beta chain. No cognate antigen has been identified for it. Base qualities were left out, and no much larger clone turns up one base away. To sequence the TCRbeta CDR3 region, genomic DNA was isolated from the sorted cells. The immunoSEQ Assay was used to sequence the TCRbeta CDR3 regions. TCRdb re-hosts the immuneACCESS table, in-frame sequences only. Its copies lack some clones; in the studies checked, an unresolved V gene accounts for under half of them, and the cause for the rest is not known. The sample table shows 84,000 or so clones, and nearly 95% are seen once. About 11% of the sample lies in the top ten. This specimen belongs to a study of OX40 agonist ivuxolimab in advanced cancers. In the study overall: Ivuxolimab, which targeted the costimulatory receptor OX40 (CD134), was an agonistic, fully human IgG2 monoclonal antibody. Patients were allowed to have had prior anti-PD-1, anti-PD-L1 or anti-CTLA-4 therapy, and less than 45% of the dose-escalation patients had previously received checkpoint inhibitors. The paper reports the monotherapy dose-escalation portion (N = 52 patients) of the phase I ivuxolimab trial. A male proportion of nearly 85% and a mean age of approximately 55 years, ranging from roughly 23 to 79, were recorded for the dose-escalation cohort. The purpose of peripheral TCRbeta sequencing was to test whether ivuxolimab changed TCR sequence diversity and led to clonal T-cell expansion. Intravenous ivuxolimab was administered to patients every 2 weeks at six dose levels: 0.01, 0.1, 0.3, 1.5, 3 and 10 mg/kg. Partial responses were achieved by three dose-escalation patients, of whom one had hepatocellular carcinoma and two had cutaneous melanoma. Of the approximately 50 dose-escalation patients, hepatocellular carcinoma was present in 19, melanoma in around 15, renal cell carcinoma in 9 and head and neck cancer in 9. The study at large found these results: On average, CD8+ T cells showed more expanded clones than CD4+ T cells after ivuxolimab. Low levels of normalized T-cell clonal expansion were also shown by some nonresponding patients. Which antigens the clonally expanded peripheral T cells were specific for was not determined. Partial responders in the 0.1-3.0 mg/kg groups had among the lowest normalized peripheral clonal expansion, especially among CD8+ T cells. At doses from 0.1 to 3.0 mg/kg, clonal expansion was seen in both CD4+ and CD8+ blood T cells between baseline and week 6.

The trial excluded patients who had a history of autoimmune disease or were on systemic immunosuppression. Peripheral blood for TCR sequencing was collected from all dose cohorts at baseline, on cycle 4 day 1, and on cycle 7 day 1. The samples were taken from a phase I, first-in-human, multicenter, open-label dose-escalation trial of ivuxolimab. Adults with locally advanced or metastatic melanoma, renal cell carcinoma, hepatocellular carcinoma or head and neck squamous cell carcinoma were enrolled in the trial. Before TCR sequencing, CD4+ T cells and CD8+ T cells from peripheral blood were sorted into separate populations. This TCR was recovered from an adult with an advanced solid tumor such as melanoma, head and neck, liver or kidney cancer. This sample comprised CD4+ or CD8+ T cells sorted from blood, obtained in a trial of the OX40 agonist ivuxolimab.

The CDR3 in this case is CSVDGTGNYGYTF. In nucleotides, the sequence is TGCAGCGTCGACGGGACAGGGAACTATGGCTACACCTTC. Recombination joined TRBV29-1 with TRBJ1-2; 9 bases in the middle match TRBD1. V has 6 bases trimmed and J has 2 bases trimmed; junction bases matching no gene number 4. The cysteine opens and the phenylalanine closes a CDR3 of 13 amino acids. The CDR3 DNA has 39 bases and is translated from base 1. Via the germline V gene, CDR1 is SQVTM and CDR2 ANQGSEA. Outside the CDR3, residues come from the reference TRBV29-1 and TRBJ1-2 proteins, so the full variable domain is: SAVISQKPSRDICQRGTSLTIQCQVDSQVTMMFWYRQQPGQSLTLIATANQGSEATYESGFVIDKFPISRPNLTFSTLTVSNMSPEDSSIYLCSVDGTGNYGYTFGSGTRLTVV.